One sample yielded the 3 T cell receptor beta chains listed below, sequenced in a study of T cell responses to AZD1222 COVID-19 vaccine. The repertoire was sequenced with immunoSEQ multiplex PCR; TCRdb's copy has only in-frame clones and lacks some. The sample lists 180,000 or so clones, about 93% occurring once. Sequencing used peripheral blood, obtained on day 0 of AZD1222 vaccination. Receptor source: an adult in good health.

V and J are TRBV3-1 (or the pseudogene TRBV3-2) and TRBJ2-3, with 10 bases matching TRBD2. This CDR3 has 15 amino acids. After removal of 4 bases from V and 1 base from J, the junction contained 2 bases not matched to a gene. Germline loops: CDR1 LGHDT, CDR2 YNNKEL (reference sequence). CDR3 DNA: TGTGCCAGCAGCCCCGGGACTAGCGGCACAGATACGCAGTATTTT. This codes for CASSPGTSGTDTQYF.

This chain links TRBV4-2 with TRBJ1-5, with D perhaps matching TRBD1 (5 bases). V gave up 0 bases and J gave up 0 bases, with 12 bases separating them. The CDR3 is 17 amino acids. Germline V gene data show CDR1 as LGHNA and CDR2 as YNFKEQ. Here the CDR3 DNA reads TGTGCCAGCAGCCAAGAAAAGGGGCTTTATAGCAATCAGCCCCAGCATTTT. This sequence encodes CASSQEKGLYSNQPQHF.

The rearrangement uses TRBV5-1 and TRBJ1-1, with TRBD1 matching 8 bases. J lost 0 bases, V lost 4 bases, and 8 bases had no gene match. The germline V gene has CDR1 SGHRS and CDR2 YFSETQ. This CDR3 is built from 16 residues. The CDR3 region has the DNA TGCGCCAGCAGCCCCCAAGCGACAGGGGTGAACACTGAAGCTTTCTTT. Its protein product is CASSPQATGVNTEAFF.